These 27 T cell receptor beta chains were all obtained from the same sample, sequenced in a study of cytomegalovirus exposure and HLA in healthy donors. The PCR had 60 Vbeta and 13 Jbeta primers. Clones were sequenced by immunoSEQ multiplex PCR, and TCRdb holds only the in-frame ones, with some missing. The table lists approximately 170,000 clones, 73% of them singletons. Sequenced sample: PBMCs. The receptors derive from a young woman in good health and CMV-seropositive.

This clone occurred once. The CDR3 spells CASSEEGETQYF. CDR3 DNA sequence: TGTGCCAGCAGTGAGGAGGGGGAGACCCAGTACTTC. This rearrangement joins TRBV2 to TRBJ2-5; tentative D call: TRBD2 (6 bases). There are 12 residues in the CDR3. CDR1 SNHLY and CDR2 FYNNEI come from the germline V gene. V gave up 3 bases and J gave up 5 bases, with 7 bases separating them.

This clone came up a few times. The chain combines TRBV5-1 with TRBJ2-5, with 14 bases aligning to TRBD2. Germline-derived CDR1 and CDR2 are SGHRS and YFSETQ. The CDR3 extends over 17 amino acids. V lost 2 bases, J lost 5 bases, and 8 bases stayed unmatched. The CDR3 DNA reads TGCGCCAGCAGCTTCGGACTAGCGGGGGGATCGAGGGAGACCCAGTACTTC. It translates to CASSFGLAGGSRETQYF.

This clone has a handful of counts. The CDR3 region has the DNA TGTGCCAGCAGCTCGGGATCGAACACTGAAGCTTTCTTT. Residues: CASSSGSNTEAFF. The V gene is TRBV7-9, the J gene TRBJ1-1; D unclear. The CDR3 length is 13 residues. Germline V CDR1 and CDR2: SEHNR, FQNEAQ (reference sequence). V shed 4 bases and J shed 1 base, with 7 bases lying between them.

The CDR3 nucleotides are TGTGCCAGCAGCCCGAGGGGTAGCGGGGGAAAAAAAGAGACCCAGTACTTC. It specifies CASSPRGSGGKKETQYF. The genes are TRBV7-9 and TRBJ2-5, with TRBD2 matching over 9 bases. This CDR3 is built from 17 residues. Losses at the gene ends were 5 bases for V and 3 bases for J; bases not matched to a gene: 13. Germline CDR1 reads SEHNR; CDR2 reads FQNEAQ (reference sequence). Full variable domain (remainder filled in from reference TRBV7-9 and TRBJ2-5): DTGVSQNPRHKITKRGQNVTFRCDPISEHNRLYWYRQTLGQGPEFLTYFQNEAQLEKSRLLSDRFSAERPKGSFSTLEIQRTEQGDSAMYLCASSPRGSGGKKETQYFGPGTRLLVL.

This clone showed up just a few times. The V gene is TRBV18, the J gene TRBJ1-2; 9 nucleotides line up with TRBD1. V lost 3 bases and J lost 3; bases outside the gene matches: 5. Germline assignment: CDR1 KGHSH and CDR2 LQKENI. This CDR3 is built from 15 residues. CDR3 region: CASSPPTGGDYGYTF. Written as DNA, the CDR3 is TGTGCCAGCTCACCCCCGACAGGGGGTGACTATGGCTACACCTTC.

In its sample, this clone was seen once. The chain links TRBV13 to TRBJ1-1; the D is unclear. This CDR3 contains 12 residues. CDR1 PRHDT and CDR2 FYEKMQ come from the germline V gene (reference sequence). V was clipped by 4 bases and J by 2 bases, with 5 bases between them. CDR3 DNA: TGTGCCAGCAGCTACGGTAACACTGAAGCTTTCTTT. It encodes CASSYGNTEAFF.

This clone was detected once. This chain links TRBV13 with TRBJ2-1, with TRBD2 identical over 7 bases. The CDR3 has 15 residues. The V gene's germline CDR1 is PRHDT and CDR2 FYEKMQ (reference sequence). V shed 3 bases, J shed 4 bases, and the junction held 6 bases outside the gene matches. The CDR3 coding sequence is TGTGCCAGCAGCTTCGTGTCGGGGGGATACAATGAGCAGTTCTTC. Protein: CASSFVSGGYNEQFF. The complete variable domain, with remaining parts taken from reference TRBV13 and TRBJ2-1, reads AAGVIQSPRHLIKEKRETATLKCYPIPRHDTVYWYQQGPGQDPQFLISFYEKMQSDKGSIPDRFSAQQFSDYHSELNMSSLELGDSALYFCASSFVSGGYNEQFFGPGTRLTVL.

V gene TRBV11-1 combines with J gene TRBJ2-2; 7 bases map to TRBD1. This CDR3 comprises 15 residues. CDR1 and CDR2 (germline): SGHAT, FQDESV (reference sequence). V shed 1 base, J shed 1 base, and the junction held 0 bases outside the gene matches. The CDR3 bases are TGTGCCAGCAGCTTAGGACAGGGGAACACCGGGGAGCTGTTTTTT. It is translated as CASSLGQGNTGELFF. The full variable domain, rest sourced from reference TRBV11-1 and TRBJ2-2, is EAEVAQSPRYKITEKSQAVAFWCDPISGHATLYWYRQILGQGPELLVQFQDESVVDDSQLPKDRFSAERLKGVDSTLKIQPAELGDSAMYLCASSLGQGNTGELFFGEGSRLTVL.

V is TRBV27 and J is TRBJ1-2; maybe TRBD1 (5 bases). The germline CDR1 and CDR2 sequences are MNHEY and SMNVEV (reference sequence). Deletions cut 5 bases from V and 2 bases from J, with 15 bases between. This CDR3 is built from 15 residues. The CDR3 DNA reads TGTGCCAGCAGTCCACGACAGAGGCCCAACTATGGCTACACCTTC. Its protein product is CASSPRQRPNYGYTF.

The rearrangement uses TRBV6-1 and TRBJ2-3; TRBD2 matches at 9 bases. This CDR3 spans 13 amino acids. J was trimmed by 8 bases and V by 6 bases; bases with no gene match: 6. The germline V gene has CDR1 MNHNS and CDR2 SASEGT. CDR3 amino acids: CASRAGGPGTQYF. CDR3 bases: TGTGCCAGCAGGGCGGGGGGGCCAGGTACGCAGTATTTT.

Here the CDR3 reads CASSLGTVRNTEAFF. CDR3 nucleotide sequence: TGTGCCAGCAGCTTGGGCACCGTCAGGAACACTGAAGCTTTCTTT. V is TRBV5-6 and J is TRBJ1-1, with D unresolved. The CDR3 spans 15 residues. The V end was cut by 0 bases, the J end by 1 base, with 10 bases between. Germline CDR1 SGHDT, CDR2 YYEEEE.

Remarks on this clone: Other DNA sequences within the sample encode an identical CDR3. The chain carries TRBV9 and TRBJ2-1, with 8 nucleotides matching TRBD1. Per germline, CDR1 SGDLS and CDR2 YYNGEE. Unmatched junction bases numbered 1, after V lost 2 bases and J lost 9 bases. This CDR3 has 12 amino acids. The CDR3 DNA follows: TGTGCCAGCAGCGTTGACAGGGGTGAGCAGTTCTTC. Its translation is CASSVDRGEQFF.

This chain uses TRBV25-1 with TRBJ1-2; a possible D gene is TRBD1 (6 bases). This CDR3 comprises 15 residues. Trimming took 3 bases from V and 1 from J, leaving 12 bases between them. The germline gives CDR1 MGHDK, CDR2 SYGVNS. The CDR3 here is CASSDDRIHNYGYTF. CDR3 nucleotides: TGTGCCAGCAGTGATGACAGGATACATAACTATGGCTACACCTTC.

The chain is built from TRBV10-3 and TRBJ2-7, with TRBD1 identical over 8 bases. Germline values: CDR1 ENHRY, CDR2 SYGVKD. The CDR3 totals 13 residues. Germline trimming cut 5 bases from V and 5 bases from J; bases unmatched to any gene: 5. The CDR3 sequence is CAISPTGGDEQYF. CDR3 in DNA: TGTGCCATCAGTCCTACAGGGGGAGACGAGCAGTACTTC.

Only one count was recorded for this clone. The chain couples TRBV4-3 to TRBJ2-5; 10 bases agree with TRBD2. The assigned J gene may be wrong: the sequence end matches TRBJ2-7 better. The CDR3 sequence is 15 residues long. Germline lookup yields CDR1 LGHNA and CDR2 YSLEER. The CDR3: CASSQGSSGGYEQYF. The CDR3 coding sequence is TGCGCCAGCAGCCAAGGGTCTAGCGGGGGATACGAGCAGTACTTC.

This chain links TRBV7-2 with TRBJ2-5, with TRBD2 identical over 12 bases. Unmatched junction bases numbered 5, after V lost 1 base and J lost 2 bases. CDR3 length: 17 amino acids. CDR1 is SGHTA and CDR2 is FQGNSA in the germline V gene. CDR3 protein: CASSLVLAGGLQETQYF. CDR3 nucleotides: TGTGCCAGCAGCTTAGTCCTAGCGGGGGGGCTACAAGAGACCCAGTACTTC. Full variable domain (outside the CDR3, taken from reference TRBV7-2 and TRBJ2-5): GAGVSQSPSNKVTEKGKDVELRCDPISGHTALYWYRQSLGQGLEFLIYFQGNSAPDKSGLPSDRFSAERTGGSVSTLTIQRTQQEDSAVYLCASSLVLAGGLQETQYFGPGTRLLVL.

Only one count was recorded for this clone. The chain uses TRBV1 and TRBJ1-2; the table's D call, TRBD1, has no DNA check behind it. TRBV1 is described as a pseudogene. This CDR3 comprises 15 residues. The CDR3 bases are TGCACCAGCAGCCAGCCCGGGACAGGGGGCCATGGCTACACCTTC. As protein: CTSSQPGTGGHGYTF.

This chain uses TRBV30 with TRBJ1-1; the match to TRBD1 covers 9 bases. The germline V gene has CDR1 GTSNPN and CDR2 SVGIG (reference sequence). V dropped 2 bases and J dropped 7; count of bases not matched to a gene: 2. The CDR3 consists of 12 residues. CDR3 DNA sequence: TGTGCCTGGAGTCGACAGGGGGATGAAGCTTTCTTT. As protein: CAWSRQGDEAFF.

The J gene is TRBJ1-2, the V gene TRBV9, with 12 bases aligning to TRBD1. The CDR3 loop spans 17 amino acids. The germline CDR1 and CDR2 sequences are SGDLS and YYNGEE. V lost 4 bases, J lost 4 bases, and 11 bases stayed unmatched. The CDR3: CASSLGQGAQIFYGYTF. In nucleotides, the CDR3 is TGTGCCAGCAGCTTGGGACAGGGGGCGCAGATCTTCTATGGCTACACCTTC.

The rearrangement joins TRBV19 to TRBJ2-5, with a possible D match to TRBD1 (6 bases). From germline, CDR1 is LNHDA and CDR2 SQIVND (reference sequence). V lost 2 bases to trimming and J lost 9 bases, with 19 bases between them. The CDR3 is 15 residues long. The CDR3 DNA sequence: TGTGCCAGTAGTATAATGTGGGACAACCCGGGGTCCCAGTACTTC. Its protein product is CASSIMWDNPGSQYF.

For the CDR3, the DNA is TGTGCCAGCAGTTTCCCGGACAGGCCCCTCCACTTT. Amino acids: CASSFPDRPLHF. The chain employs TRBV28 and TRBJ1-6; 7 positions agree with TRBD1. The germline V gene encodes CDR1 MDHEN and CDR2 SYDVKM. J was trimmed by 13 bases and V by 3 bases; bases with no gene match: 3. The CDR3 covers 12 residues.

This clone was observed a handful of times. The rearrangement links TRBV6-6 to TRBJ1-1; weak D call: TRBD1 (5 bases). Trimming shortened V by 4 bases and J by 2 bases, and 8 bases separated the two germline ends. There are 13 residues in the CDR3. In germline, CDR1 is MNHNY, CDR2 SVGAGI (reference sequence). DNA of the CDR3: TGTGCCAGCAGTTCCACAGGTAACACTGAAGCTTTCTTT. It specifies CASSSTGNTEAFF.

This chain joins TRBV5-1 and TRBJ1-2, with 7 bases identical to TRBD1. The V segment lost 4 bases and the J segment 2 bases; nucleotides outside the gene matches: 8. The CDR3 is 15 residues long. The germline gives CDR1 SGHRS, CDR2 YFSETQ. The CDR3 here is CASSRTGYGNYGYTF. CDR3 coding DNA: TGCGCCAGCAGCCGGACAGGCTACGGCAACTATGGCTACACCTTC.

The V call is TRBV5-1, the J call TRBJ2-7; 12 bases align to TRBD1. Per germline, CDR1 SGHRS and CDR2 YFSETQ. Germline trimming cut 4 bases from V and 5 bases from J; bases unmatched to any gene: 10. CDR3 length: 16 residues. DNA of the CDR3: TGCGCCAGCAGCGTGGCGGGGACAGGGGGCTTCCACGAGCAGTACTTC. This gives the protein CASSVAGTGGFHEQYF.

J is TRBJ2-1 and V is TRBV6-6; 9 nucleotides match TRBD1. V was clipped by 6 bases and J by 4 bases; unmatched bases: 7. Germline lookup yields CDR1 MNHNY and CDR2 SVGAGI (reference sequence). This CDR3 contains 15 residues. Written as DNA, the CDR3 is TGTGCCAGCAGCAAAGACAGGGGGGGTTACAATGAGCAGTTCTTC. Residues: CASSKDRGGYNEQFF.

The chain couples TRBV5-6 to TRBJ1-2; D call uncertain. Trimming removed 3 bases at V and 0 bases at J, with 6 bases between. The germline CDR1 and CDR2 sequences are SGHDT and YYEEEE. The CDR3 sequence is 13 residues long. The CDR3 loop is CASSSRTNYGYTF. The CDR3 DNA reads TGTGCCAGCAGCTCCCGTACTAACTATGGCTACACCTTC.

This clone was recorded a few times. This chain joins TRBV4-2 and TRBJ2-1; 10 bases fit TRBD2. Losses at the gene ends were 0 bases for V and 5 bases for J; bases not matched to a gene: 4. The germline CDR1 and CDR2 sequences are LGHNA and YNFKEQ. This CDR3 is 16 amino acids long. CDR3 nucleotide sequence: TGTGCCAGCAGCCAAGAACGGGGACTAGCGAACAATGAGCAGTTCTTC. It is translated as CASSQERGLANNEQFF.